This T cell receptor beta chain stems from a study of OX40 agonist ivuxolimab in advanced cancers. Germline values: CDR1 SEHNR, CDR2 FQNEAQ (reference sequence). The CDR3 length is 16 residues. Trimming took 5 bases from V and 3 from J; bases not matched to a gene: 6. Points from the study as a whole: Low normalized T-cell clonal expansion also characterized some of the nonresponders.

Clones were sequenced by immunoSEQ multiplex PCR, and TCRdb holds only the in-frame ones, with some missing. Of 50,000 to 65,000 clones detected, approximately 90% appear once; the ten largest clones hold 15% to 20%. On this clone itself: Antigen unknown.

This chain uses TRBV7-9 with TRBJ2-1, with 11 nucleotides matching TRBD2. The receptor was derived from an adult with an advanced solid tumor such as melanoma, head and neck, liver or kidney cancer. The material sequenced was CD4+ or CD8+ T cells sorted from blood, taken in a trial of the OX40 agonist ivuxolimab. CDR3 nucleotide sequence: TGTGCCAGCAGCAGTATACTAGCGGGAGACTACAATGAGCAGTTCTTC. Translating it yields CASSSILAGDYNEQFF. The full variable domain, rest sourced from reference TRBV7-9 and TRBJ2-1, is DTGVSQNPRHKITKRGQNVTFRCDPISEHNRLYWYRQTLGQGPEFLTYFQNEAQLEKSRLLSDRFSAERPKGSFSTLEIQRTEQGDSAMYLCASSSILAGDYNEQFFGPGTRLTVL.